Listed below are T cell receptor beta chains from one sample, sequenced in a study of blood T cell repertoires in COVID-19. Assay used: immunoSEQ multiplex PCR; TCRdb lists only in-frame clones, some missing. Of about 220,000 clones in the sample, 82% were seen once. Sequences were obtained from peripheral blood. The receptors originated from a woman in her sixties or seventies with COVID-19, enrolled during active disease. The CDR3 runs from the conserved cysteine through the conserved F or W. Each record gives: V gene, J gene, clone size, D gene, CDR3 protein, CDR3 DNA. D genes are given only for firm matches. Size tells how often a clone was seen (once, few, many) or the class of an expanded clone, and some rows leave it out.

TRBV19	TRBJ2-2	NA	NA	CASSILNTGELFF	TGTGCCAGTAGTATTTTAAACACCGGGGAGCTGTTTTTT
TRBV4-2	TRBJ1-3	NA	NA	CASSQVLTLRVGNTIYF	TGTGCCAGCAGCCAGGTCCTGACTCTACGAGTCGGAAACACCATATATTTT
TRBV10-3	TRBJ1-2	once	TRBD1	CAISRDSYGYTF	TGTGCCATCAGCCGGGACAGCTATGGCTACACCTTC
TRBV7-2	TRBJ2-3	NA	TRBD2	CASSSPRVAGSTDTQYF	TGTGCCAGCAGCTCCCCCCGGGTAGCGGGAAGCACAGATACGCAGTATTTT
TRBV28	TRBJ1-2	NA	NA	CASTPGREDGYTF	TGTGCCAGCACCCCCGGGAGAGAGGATGGCTACACCTTC
TRBV6-1	TRBJ2-5	NA	TRBD2	CASSSGGIETQYF	TGTGCCAGCAGCTCCGGGGGGATAGAGACCCAGTACTTC
TRBV2	TRBJ2-7	few	TRBD1	CASKSGTGLYEQYF	TGTGCCAGCAAATCCGGGACAGGCTTGTACGAGCAGTACTTC
TRBV7-2	TRBJ1-4	NA	TRBD1	CASSSRTGPEKLFF	TGTGCCAGCAGCTCAAGGACAGGGCCTGAAAAACTGTTTTTT
TRBV5-4	TRBJ1-1	NA	NA	CASSLELRSEAFF	TGTGCCAGCAGCTTGGAACTGCGTTCTGAAGCTTTCTTT
TRBV9	TRBJ1-1	medium-sized	NA	CASSASGLITEAFF	TGTGCCAGCAGCGCCTCAGGGTTAATCACTGAAGCTTTCTTT
TRBV4-2	TRBJ2-3	NA	TRBD2	CASSHPLAGVISDTQYF	TGTGCCAGCAGCCATCCCCTAGCGGGAGTAATCTCAGATACGCAGTATTTT
TRBV24-1	TRBJ1-1	NA	NA	CATSEVQNRVTGDTEAFF	TGTGCCACCAGTGAGGTTCAGAACCGGGTCACTGGCGACACTGAAGCTTTCTTT
TRBV28	TRBJ2-7	NA	TRBD1	CASSGTGGQREQYF	TGTGCCAGCAGTGGGACAGGGGGCCAGAGAGAGCAGTACTTC
TRBV21-1	TRBJ2-7	NA	NA	CASSKELGGGDYEQYF	TGTGCCAGCAGCAAAGAACTTGGGGGAGGGGACTACGAGCAGTACTTC
TRBV30	TRBJ2-3	NA	TRBD2	CAWSAGTSGRADTQYF	TGTGCCTGGAGTGCGGGGACTAGCGGGAGGGCAGATACGCAGTATTTT
TRBV6-5	TRBJ2-7	NA	TRBD1	CASNFPGQDGYEQYF	TGTGCCAGCAATTTCCCGGGACAGGACGGTTACGAGCAGTACTTC
TRBV28	TRBJ1-1	NA	TRBD1	CASSSNSGQGERAFF	TGTGCCAGCAGTTCCAACTCGGGACAGGGAGAGCGAGCTTTCTTT
TRBV7-2	TRBJ1-1	NA	NA	CASSRQSYTEAFF	TGTGCCAGCAGCCGACAGTCATACACTGAAGCTTTCTTT
TRBV24-1	TRBJ1-5	NA	NA	CATSDSADSNQPQHF	TGTGCCACCAGTGATAGCGCAGATAGCAATCAGCCCCAGCATTTT
TRBV24-1	TRBJ2-7	NA	NA	CATSSRPANRDSYEQYF	TGTGCCACCAGTTCCCGGCCGGCAAACAGGGACTCCTACGAGCAGTACTTC
TRBV4-1	TRBJ2-3	NA	NA	CASSQGGPTDTQYF	TGCGCCAGCAGCCAAGGGGGGCCCACAGATACGCAGTATTTT
TRBV5-4	TRBJ1-1	once	TRBD1	CASSLDQGQLNTEAFF	TGTGCCAGCAGCTTGGATCAGGGACAGTTAAACACTGAAGCTTTCTTT
TRBV18	TRBJ2-5	NA	NA	CASYAAVGKETQYF	TGTGCCAGCTACGCGGCCGTTGGAAAAGAGACCCAGTACTTC
TRBV25-1	TRBJ1-6	NA	NA	CASSEAGGDSPLHF	TGTGCCAGCAGTGAAGCGGGGGGGGATTCACCCCTCCACTTT
TRBV5-1	TRBJ2-2	NA	NA	CASTASDINTGELFF	TGCGCCAGCACGGCTAGCGACATAAACACCGGGGAGCTGTTTTTT
TRBV29-1	TRBJ2-1	NA	NA	CSVSKRTSRTVNEQFF	TGCAGCGTTTCTAAGAGGACATCCCGAACGGTCAATGAGCAGTTCTTC
TRBV18	TRBJ2-2	NA	NA	CASSPTTIGGTGELFF	TGTGCCAGCTCACCGACCACGATAGGGGGCACCGGGGAGCTGTTTTTT
TRBV27	TRBJ1-2	NA	TRBD1	CASREGTGGNYGYTF	TGTGCCAGCAGGGAGGGGACAGGGGGGAACTATGGCTACACCTTC
TRBV9	TRBJ1-3	NA	NA	CASSVDSGYSGNTIYF	TGTGCCAGCAGCGTAGATTCCGGGTACTCTGGAAACACCATATATTTT